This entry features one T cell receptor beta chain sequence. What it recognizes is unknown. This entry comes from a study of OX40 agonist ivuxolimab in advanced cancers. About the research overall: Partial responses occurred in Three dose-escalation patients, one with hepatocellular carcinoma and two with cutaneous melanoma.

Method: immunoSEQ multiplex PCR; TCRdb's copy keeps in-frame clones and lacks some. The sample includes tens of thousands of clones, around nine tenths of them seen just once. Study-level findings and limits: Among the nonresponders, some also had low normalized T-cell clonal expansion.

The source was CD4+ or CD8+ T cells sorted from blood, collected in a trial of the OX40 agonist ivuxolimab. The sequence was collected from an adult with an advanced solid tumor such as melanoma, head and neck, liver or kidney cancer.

CDR3 residues: CASSRRGLAGGEGQFF. The CDR3 region has the DNA TGTGCCAGCAGCCGTCGCGGACTAGCGGGTGGGGAGGGGCAATTCTTC. The chain is built from TRBV7-3 and TRBJ2-1, with TRBD2 matching over 11 bases. J gave up 16 bases and V 5 bases, and 19 bases lay outside the gene matches. The germline CDR1 and CDR2 sequences are SGHTA and FQGTGA. This CDR3 has 16 residues. Variable domain in full (rest from reference TRBV7-3 and TRBJ2-1): GAGVSQTPSNKVTEKGKYVELRCDPISGHTALYWYRQSLGQGPEFLIYFQGTGAADDSGLPNDRFFAVRPEGSVSTLKIQRTERGDSAVYLCASSRRGLAGGEGQFFGPGTRLTVL.